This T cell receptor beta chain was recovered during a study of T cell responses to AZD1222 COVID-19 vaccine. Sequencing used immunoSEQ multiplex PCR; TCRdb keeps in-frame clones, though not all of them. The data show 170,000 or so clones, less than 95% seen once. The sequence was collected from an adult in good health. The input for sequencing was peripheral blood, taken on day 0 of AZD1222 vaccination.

CDR3 coding DNA: TGTGCCAGCAGCCAAAGACAGGGGTATATGAACACTGAAGCTTTCTTT. This gives the protein CASSQRQGYMNTEAFF. V is TRBV7-2 and J is TRBJ1-1; 8 nucleotides agree with TRBD1. V shed 5 bases, J shed 0 bases, and the junction held 8 bases outside the gene matches. The CDR3 length is 16 residues. Germline lookup yields CDR1 SGHTA and CDR2 FQGNSA.